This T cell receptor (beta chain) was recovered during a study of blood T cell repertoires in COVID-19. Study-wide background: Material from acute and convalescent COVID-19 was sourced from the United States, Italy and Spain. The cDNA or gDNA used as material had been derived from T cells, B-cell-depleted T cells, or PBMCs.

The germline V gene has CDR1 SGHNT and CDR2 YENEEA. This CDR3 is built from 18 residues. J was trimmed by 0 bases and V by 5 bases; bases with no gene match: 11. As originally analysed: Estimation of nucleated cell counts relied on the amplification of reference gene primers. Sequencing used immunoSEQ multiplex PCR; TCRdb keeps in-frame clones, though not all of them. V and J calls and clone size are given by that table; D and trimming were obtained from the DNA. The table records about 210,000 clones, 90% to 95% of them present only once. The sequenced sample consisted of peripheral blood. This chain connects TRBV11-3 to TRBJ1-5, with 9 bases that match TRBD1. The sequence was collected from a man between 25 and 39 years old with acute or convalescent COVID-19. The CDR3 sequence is CASSPPGQGAYSNQPQHF. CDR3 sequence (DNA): TGTGCCAGCAGCCCGCCGGGACAGGGAGCATATAGCAATCAGCCCCAGCATTTT.